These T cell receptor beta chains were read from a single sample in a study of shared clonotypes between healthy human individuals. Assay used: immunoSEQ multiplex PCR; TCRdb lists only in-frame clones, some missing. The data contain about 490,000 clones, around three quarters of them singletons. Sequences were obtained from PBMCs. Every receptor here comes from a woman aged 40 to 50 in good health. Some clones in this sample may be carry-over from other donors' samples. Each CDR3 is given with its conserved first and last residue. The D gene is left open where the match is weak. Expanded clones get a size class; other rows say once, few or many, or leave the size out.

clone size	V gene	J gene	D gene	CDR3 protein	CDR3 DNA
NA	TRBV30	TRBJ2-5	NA	CAWSVRGETQYF	TGTGCCTGGAGTGTCCGGGGGGAGACCCAGTACTTC
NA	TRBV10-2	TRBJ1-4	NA	CASSPNSRGEKLFF	TGCGCCAGCAGCCCTAATTCAAGAGGGGAAAAACTGTTTTTT
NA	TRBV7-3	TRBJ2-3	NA	CASSLYSSTDTQYF	TGTGCCAGCAGCTTATACAGTAGCACAGATACGCAGTATTTT
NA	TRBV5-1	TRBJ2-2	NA	CASSLPGIGELFF	TGCGCCAGCAGCTTGCCAGGGATCGGGGAGCTGTTTTTT
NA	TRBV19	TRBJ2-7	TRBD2	CASSPATSGLYEQYF	TGTGCCAGTAGCCCGGCGACTAGCGGACTCTACGAGCAGTACTTC
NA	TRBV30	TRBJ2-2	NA	CAWSVLPWRSLTGELFF	TGTGCCTGGAGTGTACTCCCGTGGAGATCGTTGACCGGGGAGCTGTTTTTT
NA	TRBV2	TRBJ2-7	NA	CASSVAVGEYEQYF	TGTGCCAGCAGTGTGGCTGTTGGGGAATACGAGCAGTACTTC
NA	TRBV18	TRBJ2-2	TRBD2	CASSPGLGTGELFF	TGTGCCAGCTCACCGGGACTAGGAACCGGGGAGCTGTTTTTT
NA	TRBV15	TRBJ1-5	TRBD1	CATSRDRVRDQPQHF	TGTGCCACCAGCAGGGACAGGGTTCGGGATCAGCCCCAGCATTTT
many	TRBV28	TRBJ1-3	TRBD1	CASSDGTGRGNTIYF	TGTGCCAGCAGTGACGGGACAGGACGTGGAAACACCATATATTTT
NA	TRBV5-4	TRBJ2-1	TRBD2	CASSSSGSYNEQFF	TGTGCCAGCAGCAGTAGCGGGTCGTACAATGAGCAGTTCTTC
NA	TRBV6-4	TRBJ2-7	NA	CASSPTDPPDEQYF	TGTGCCAGCAGCCCGACAGATCCCCCTGACGAGCAGTACTTC
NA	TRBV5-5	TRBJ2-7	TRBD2	CASSLGLAGYYEQYF	TGTGCCAGCAGCTTGGGACTAGCGGGGTACTACGAGCAGTACTTC
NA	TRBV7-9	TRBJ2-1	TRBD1	CASSLRQGTYNEQFF	TGTGCCAGCAGCCTTAGACAGGGGACTTACAATGAGCAGTTCTTC
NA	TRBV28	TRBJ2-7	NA	CASSLTQGSGEQYF	TGTGCCAGCAGTTTGACGCAGGGCAGTGGTGAGCAGTACTTC
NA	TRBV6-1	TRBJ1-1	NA	CASSLGGLRNTEAFF	TGTGCCAGCAGCCTCGGGGGACTCAGGAACACTGAAGCTTTCTTT
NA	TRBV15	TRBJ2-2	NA	CATSRGDGSATGELFF	TGTGCCACCAGCAGAGGGGACGGCTCAGCAACCGGGGAGCTGTTTTTT
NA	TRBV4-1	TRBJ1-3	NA	CASSNPGTSGNTIYF	TGCGCCAGCAGTAACCCGGGGACCTCTGGAAACACCATATATTTT
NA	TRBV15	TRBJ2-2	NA	CATSRDPPRTPNTGELFF	TGTGCCACCAGCAGAGATCCCCCTCGGACTCCGAACACCGGGGAGCTGTTTTTT
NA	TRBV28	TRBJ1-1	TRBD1	CASSPDGQGASEAFF	TGTGCCAGCAGCCCAGACGGACAGGGGGCCTCTGAAGCTTTCTTT
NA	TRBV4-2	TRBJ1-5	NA	CASSQDLERHQPQHF	TGTGCCAGCAGCCAAGACTTGGAGAGGCATCAGCCCCAGCATTTT
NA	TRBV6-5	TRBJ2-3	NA	CASSQRTIYTDTQYF	TGTGCCAGCAGTCAACGGACTATATACACAGATACGCAGTATTTT
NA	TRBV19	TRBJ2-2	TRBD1	CASSIGQGGTGELFF	TGTGCCAGTAGTATTGGACAGGGGGGGACCGGGGAGCTGTTTTTT
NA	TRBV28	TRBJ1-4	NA	CASGAGYNEKLFF	TGTGCCAGCGGGGCGGGATATAATGAAAAACTGTTTTTT
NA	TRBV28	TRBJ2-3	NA	CASSLLVGGKGTDTQYF	TGTGCCAGCAGTTTATTGGTGGGCGGGAAGGGCACAGATACGCAGTATTTT
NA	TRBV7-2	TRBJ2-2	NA	CASSRLLVNTGELFF	TGTGCCAGCAGCCGACTACTCGTGAACACCGGGGAGCTGTTTTTT
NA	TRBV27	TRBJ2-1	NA	CASSRRLNGYNEQFF	TGTGCCAGCAGTCGCCGACTAAACGGATACAATGAGCAGTTCTTC
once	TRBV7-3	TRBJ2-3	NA	CASSFRPSRDYGEGTDTQYF	TGTGCCAGCAGCTTCCGGCCGTCCCGAGACTACGGCGAGGGCACAGATACGCAGTATTTT
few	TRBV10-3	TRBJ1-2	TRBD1	CAIWDRGPGYTF	TGTGCCATTTGGGACAGGGGGCCTGGCTACACCTTC